The present T cell receptor (beta chain) was sequenced within a study of blood T cell repertoires in COVID-19. Study at large: In each case, the material was cDNA or gDNA derived from T cells, B-cell-depleted T cells, or PBMCs.

The table came from immunoSEQ multiplex PCR; TCRdb's copy has only in-frame clones and leaves some out. Here the sample spans about 160,000 clones, 80% to 90% being singletons. From germline, CDR1 is MNHEY and CDR2 SMNVEV (reference sequence). The V segment lost 5 bases and the J segment 6 bases; nucleotides outside the gene matches: 5. The CDR3 sequence is 14 residues long. The V gene is TRBV27, the J gene TRBJ2-2; 8 positions match TRBD1. Sequenced sample: peripheral blood. The origin of this receptor is a human donor in a cohort sampled during active COVID-19. The CDR3 reads CASSVRGRAGELFF. The CDR3 region has the DNA TGTGCCAGCAGTGTCAGGGGGCGCGCCGGGGAGCTGTTTTTT.